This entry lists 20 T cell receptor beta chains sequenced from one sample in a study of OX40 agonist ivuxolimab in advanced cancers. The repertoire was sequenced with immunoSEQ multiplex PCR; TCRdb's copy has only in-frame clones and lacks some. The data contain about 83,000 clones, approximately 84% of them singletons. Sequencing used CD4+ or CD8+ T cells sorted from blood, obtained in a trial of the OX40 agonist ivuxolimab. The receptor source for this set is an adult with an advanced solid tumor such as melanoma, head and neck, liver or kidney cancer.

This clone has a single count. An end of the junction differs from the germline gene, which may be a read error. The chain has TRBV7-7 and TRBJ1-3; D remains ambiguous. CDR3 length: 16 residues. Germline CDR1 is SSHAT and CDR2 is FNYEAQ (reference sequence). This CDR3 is CASSPLDGSSGNTIYF. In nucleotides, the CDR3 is TGTGCTAGCAGCCCGTTAGACGGGAGCTCTGGAAACACCATATATTTT.

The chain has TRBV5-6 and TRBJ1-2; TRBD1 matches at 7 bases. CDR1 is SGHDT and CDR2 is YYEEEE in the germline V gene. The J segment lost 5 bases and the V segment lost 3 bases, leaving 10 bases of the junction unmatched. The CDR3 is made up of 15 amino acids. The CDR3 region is CASSSYRGVGYGYTF. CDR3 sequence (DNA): TGTGCCAGCAGCTCGTACAGGGGCGTCGGGTATGGCTACACCTTC.

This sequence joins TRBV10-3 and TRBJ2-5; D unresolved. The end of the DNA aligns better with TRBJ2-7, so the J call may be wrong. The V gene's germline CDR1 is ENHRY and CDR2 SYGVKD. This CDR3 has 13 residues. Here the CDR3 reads CAISGVGRDEQYF. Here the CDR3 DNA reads TGTGCCATCAGTGGAGTGGGAAGGGACGAGCAGTACTTC.

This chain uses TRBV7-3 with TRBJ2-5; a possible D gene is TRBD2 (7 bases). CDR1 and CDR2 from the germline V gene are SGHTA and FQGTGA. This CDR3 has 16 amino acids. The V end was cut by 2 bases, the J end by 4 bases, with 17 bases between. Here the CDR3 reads CASSLVGAGEGETQYF. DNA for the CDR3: TGTGCCAGCAGCTTAGTAGGGGCAGGGGAGGGAGAGACCCAGTACTTC. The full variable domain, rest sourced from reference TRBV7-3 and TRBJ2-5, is GAGVSQTPSNKVTEKGKYVELRCDPISGHTALYWYRQSLGQGPEFLIYFQGTGAADDSGLPNDRFFAVRPEGSVSTLKIQRTERGDSAVYLCASSLVGAGEGETQYFGPGTRLLVL.

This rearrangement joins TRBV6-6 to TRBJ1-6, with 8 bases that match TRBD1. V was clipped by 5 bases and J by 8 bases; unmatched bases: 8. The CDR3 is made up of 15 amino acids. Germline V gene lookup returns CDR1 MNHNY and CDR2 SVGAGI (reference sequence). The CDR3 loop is CASSPLQGGDSPLHF. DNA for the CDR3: TGTGCCAGCAGTCCCCTACAGGGGGGTGATTCACCCCTCCACTTT.

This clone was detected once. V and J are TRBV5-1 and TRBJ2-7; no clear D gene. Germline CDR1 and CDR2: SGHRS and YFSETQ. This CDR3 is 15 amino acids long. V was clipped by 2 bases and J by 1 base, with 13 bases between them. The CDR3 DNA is TGCGCCAGCAGCTTAACCCTGGATAAATCCTACGAGCAGTACTTC. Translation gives CASSLTLDKSYEQYF.

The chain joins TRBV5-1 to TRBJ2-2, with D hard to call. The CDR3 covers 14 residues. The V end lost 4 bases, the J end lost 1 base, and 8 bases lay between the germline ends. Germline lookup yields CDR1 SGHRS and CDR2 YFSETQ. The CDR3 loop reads CASSPSMNTGELFF. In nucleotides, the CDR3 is TGCGCCAGCAGCCCGTCTATGAACACCGGGGAGCTGTTTTTT.

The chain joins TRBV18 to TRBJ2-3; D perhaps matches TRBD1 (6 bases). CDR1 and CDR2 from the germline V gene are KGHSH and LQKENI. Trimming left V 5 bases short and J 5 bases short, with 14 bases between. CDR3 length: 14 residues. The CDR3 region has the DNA TGTGCCAGCTCAACAGGGTTACATCGAGATACGCAGTATTTT. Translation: CASSTGLHRDTQYF. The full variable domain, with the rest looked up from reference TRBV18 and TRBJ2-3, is NAGVMQNPRHLVRRRGQEARLRCSPMKGHSHVYWYRQLPEEGLKFMVYLQKENIIDESGMPKERFSAEFPKEGPSILRIQQVVRGDSAAYFCASSTGLHRDTQYFGPGTRLTVL.

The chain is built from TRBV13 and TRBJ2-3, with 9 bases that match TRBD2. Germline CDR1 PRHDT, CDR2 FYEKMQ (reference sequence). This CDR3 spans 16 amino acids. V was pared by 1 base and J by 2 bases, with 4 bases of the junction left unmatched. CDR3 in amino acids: CASSLAVAGDTDTQYF. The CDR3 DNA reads TGTGCCAGCAGCTTAGCGGTAGCGGGAGACACAGATACGCAGTATTTT.

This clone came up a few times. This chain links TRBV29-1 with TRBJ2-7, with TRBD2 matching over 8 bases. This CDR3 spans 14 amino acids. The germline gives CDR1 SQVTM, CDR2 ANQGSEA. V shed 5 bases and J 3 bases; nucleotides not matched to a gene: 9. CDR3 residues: CSVRGWGLGYEQYF. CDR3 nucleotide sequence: TGCAGCGTTCGGGGGTGGGGACTAGGCTACGAGCAGTACTTC.

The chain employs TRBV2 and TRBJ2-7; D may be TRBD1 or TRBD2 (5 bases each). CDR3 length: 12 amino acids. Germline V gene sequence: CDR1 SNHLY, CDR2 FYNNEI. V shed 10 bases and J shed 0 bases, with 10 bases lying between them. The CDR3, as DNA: TGTGCCACTGGGACGGTCTCCTACGAGCAGTACTTC. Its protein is CATGTVSYEQYF. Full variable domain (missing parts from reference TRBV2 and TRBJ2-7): EPEVTQTPSHQVTQMGQEVILRCVPISNHLYFYWYRQILGQKVEFLVSFYNNEISEKSEIFDDQFSVERPDGSNFTLKIRSTKLEDSAMYFCATGTVSYEQYFGPGTRLTVT.

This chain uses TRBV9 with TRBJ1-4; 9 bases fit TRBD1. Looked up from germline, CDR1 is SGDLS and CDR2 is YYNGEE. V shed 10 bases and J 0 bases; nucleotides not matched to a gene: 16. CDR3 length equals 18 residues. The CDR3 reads CAGNPGTGTLSTNEKLFF. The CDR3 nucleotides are TGTGCCGGCAACCCTGGGACAGGGACTCTTTCAACTAATGAAAAACTGTTTTTT. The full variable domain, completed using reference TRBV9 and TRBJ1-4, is DSGVTQTPKHLITATGQRVTLRCSPRSGDLSVYWYQQSLDQGLQFLIQYYNGEERAKGNILERFSAQQFPDLHSELNLSSLELGDSALYFCAGNPGTGTLSTNEKLFFGSGTQLSVL.

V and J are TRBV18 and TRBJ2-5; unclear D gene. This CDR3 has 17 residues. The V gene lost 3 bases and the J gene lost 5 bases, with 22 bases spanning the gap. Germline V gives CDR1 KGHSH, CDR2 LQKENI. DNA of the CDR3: TGTGCCAGCTCACCGGCTTCTCTAGACCCCCAAGGGGAGACCCAGTACTTC. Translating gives CASSPASLDPQGETQYF.

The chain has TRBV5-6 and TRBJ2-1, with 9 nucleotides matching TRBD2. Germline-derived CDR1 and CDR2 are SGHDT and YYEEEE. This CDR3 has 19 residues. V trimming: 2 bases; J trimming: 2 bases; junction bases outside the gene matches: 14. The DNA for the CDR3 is TGTGCCAGCAGCTTAGTGGGGGACAGCGGGAGGCTCGCCTACAATGAGCAGTTCTTC. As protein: CASSLVGDSGRLAYNEQFF.

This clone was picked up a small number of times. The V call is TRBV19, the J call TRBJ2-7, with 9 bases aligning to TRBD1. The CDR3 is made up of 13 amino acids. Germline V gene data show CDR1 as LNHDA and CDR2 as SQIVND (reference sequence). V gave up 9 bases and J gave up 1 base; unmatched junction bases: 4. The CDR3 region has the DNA TGTGCCAGCAGACAGGGGGTGTCCTACGAGCAGTACTTC. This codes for CASRQGVSYEQYF.

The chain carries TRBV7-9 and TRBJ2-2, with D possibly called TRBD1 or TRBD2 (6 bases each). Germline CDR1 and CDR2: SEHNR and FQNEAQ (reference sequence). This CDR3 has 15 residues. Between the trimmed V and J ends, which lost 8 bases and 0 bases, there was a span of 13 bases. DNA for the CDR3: TGTGCCAGCGGGGGAGGACAGTCGAACACCGGGGAGCTGTTTTTT. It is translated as CASGGGQSNTGELFF.

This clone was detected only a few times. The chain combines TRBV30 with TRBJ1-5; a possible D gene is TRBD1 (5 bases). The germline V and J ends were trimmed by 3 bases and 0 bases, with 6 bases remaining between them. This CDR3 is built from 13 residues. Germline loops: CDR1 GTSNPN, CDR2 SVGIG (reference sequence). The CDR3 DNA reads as TGTGCCTGGAGGGGGGATAGCAATCAGCCCCAGCATTTT. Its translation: CAWRGDSNQPQHF.

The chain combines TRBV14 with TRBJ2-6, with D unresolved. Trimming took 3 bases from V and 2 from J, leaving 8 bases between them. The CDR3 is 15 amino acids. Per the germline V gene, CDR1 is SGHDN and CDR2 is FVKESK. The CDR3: CASSQQLPGANVLTF. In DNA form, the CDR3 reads TGTGCCAGCAGCCAGCAGCTACCTGGGGCCAACGTCCTGACTTTC.

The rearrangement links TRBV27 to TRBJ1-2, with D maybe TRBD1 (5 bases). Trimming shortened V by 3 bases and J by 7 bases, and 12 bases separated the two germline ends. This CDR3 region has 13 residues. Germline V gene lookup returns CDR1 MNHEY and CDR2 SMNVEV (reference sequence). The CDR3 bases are TGTGCCAGCAGTTTGGCCAGGGATGGTGGCTACACCTTC. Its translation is CASSLARDGGYTF.

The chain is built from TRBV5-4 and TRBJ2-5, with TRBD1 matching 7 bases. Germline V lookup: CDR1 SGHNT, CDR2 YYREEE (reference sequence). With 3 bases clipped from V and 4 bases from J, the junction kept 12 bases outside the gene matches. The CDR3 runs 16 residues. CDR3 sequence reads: CASSSSTGPLVETQYF. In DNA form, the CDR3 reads TGTGCCAGCAGCTCGTCGACAGGGCCCCTGGTAGAGACCCAGTACTTC.